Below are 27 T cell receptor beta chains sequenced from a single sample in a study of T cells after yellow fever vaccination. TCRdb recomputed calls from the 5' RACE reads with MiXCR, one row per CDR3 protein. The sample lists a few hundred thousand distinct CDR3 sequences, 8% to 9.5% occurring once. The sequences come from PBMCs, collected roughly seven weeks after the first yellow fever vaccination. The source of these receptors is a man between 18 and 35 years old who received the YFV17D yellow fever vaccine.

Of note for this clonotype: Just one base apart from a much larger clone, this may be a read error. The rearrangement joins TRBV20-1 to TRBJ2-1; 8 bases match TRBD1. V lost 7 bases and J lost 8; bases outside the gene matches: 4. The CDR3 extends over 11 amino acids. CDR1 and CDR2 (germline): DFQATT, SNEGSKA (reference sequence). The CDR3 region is CSVDREHEQFF. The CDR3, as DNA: TGCAGTGTGGACAGGGAGCATGAGCAGTTCTTC.

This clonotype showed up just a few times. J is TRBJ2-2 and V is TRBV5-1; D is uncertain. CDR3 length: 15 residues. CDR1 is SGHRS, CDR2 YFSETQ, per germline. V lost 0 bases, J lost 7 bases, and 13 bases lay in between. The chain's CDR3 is CASSLAPNRVGELFF. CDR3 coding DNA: TGCGCCAGCAGCTTGGCACCCAACCGTGTCGGGGAGCTGTTTTTT.

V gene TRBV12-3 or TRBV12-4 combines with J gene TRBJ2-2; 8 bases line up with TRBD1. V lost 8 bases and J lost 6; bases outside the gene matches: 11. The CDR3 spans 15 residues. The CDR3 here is CASLPRTGWSGELFF. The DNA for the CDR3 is TGTGCCAGCCTCCCCCGGACAGGGTGGTCCGGGGAGCTGTTTTTT.

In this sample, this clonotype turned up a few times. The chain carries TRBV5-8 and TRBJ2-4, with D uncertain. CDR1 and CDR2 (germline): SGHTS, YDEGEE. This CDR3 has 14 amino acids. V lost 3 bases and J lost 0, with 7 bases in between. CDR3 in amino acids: CASSWYLAKNIQYF. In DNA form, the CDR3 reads TGTGCCAGCAGCTGGTATCTAGCCAAAAACATTCAGTACTTC.

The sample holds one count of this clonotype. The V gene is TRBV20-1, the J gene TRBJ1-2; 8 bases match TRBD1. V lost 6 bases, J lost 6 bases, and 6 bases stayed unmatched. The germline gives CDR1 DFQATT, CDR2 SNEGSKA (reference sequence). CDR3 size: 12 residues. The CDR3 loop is CSAPYRGDGYTF. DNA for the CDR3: TGCAGTGCCCCATACAGGGGGGATGGCTACACCTTC.

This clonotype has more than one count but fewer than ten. CDR3 sequence reads: CASSVGGLAGAEQFF. The DNA for the CDR3 is TGTGCCAGCAGCGTAGGGGGGCTAGCGGGGGCTGAGCAGTTCTTC. This chain connects TRBV7-2 to TRBJ2-1, with 10 bases aligning to TRBD2. The CDR3 runs to 15 residues. V trimming: 5 bases; J trimming: 9 bases; junction bases outside the gene matches: 10. The germline V gene has CDR1 SGHTA and CDR2 FQGNSA.

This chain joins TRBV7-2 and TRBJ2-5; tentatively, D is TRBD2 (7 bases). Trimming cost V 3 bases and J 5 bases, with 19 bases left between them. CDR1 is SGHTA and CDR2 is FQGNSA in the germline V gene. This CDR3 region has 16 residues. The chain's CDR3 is CASSLGGGARVETQYF. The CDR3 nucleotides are TGTGCCAGCAGCTTGGGGGGGGGCGCCCGAGTGGAGACCCAGTACTTC.

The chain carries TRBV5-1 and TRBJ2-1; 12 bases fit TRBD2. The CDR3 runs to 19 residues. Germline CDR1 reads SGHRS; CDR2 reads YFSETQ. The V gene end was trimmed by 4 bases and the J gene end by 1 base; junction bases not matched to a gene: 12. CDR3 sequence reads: CASSQGASGGGTSYNEQFF. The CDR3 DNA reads TGCGCCAGCAGCCAAGGGGCTAGCGGGGGGGGCACATCCTACAATGAGCAGTTCTTC.

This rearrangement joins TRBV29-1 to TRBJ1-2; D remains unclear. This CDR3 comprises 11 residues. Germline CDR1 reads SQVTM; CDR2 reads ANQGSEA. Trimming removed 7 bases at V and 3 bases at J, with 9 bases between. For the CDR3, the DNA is TGCAGCGATAGACGGGACTATGGCTACACCTTC. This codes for CSDRRDYGYTF.

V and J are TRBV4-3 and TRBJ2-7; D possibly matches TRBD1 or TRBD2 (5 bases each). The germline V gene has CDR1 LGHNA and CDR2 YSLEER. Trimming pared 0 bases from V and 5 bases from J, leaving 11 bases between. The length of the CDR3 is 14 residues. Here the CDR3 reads CASSQDRGRDEQYF. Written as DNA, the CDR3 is TGCGCCAGCAGCCAAGATCGGGGCAGGGACGAGCAGTACTTC.

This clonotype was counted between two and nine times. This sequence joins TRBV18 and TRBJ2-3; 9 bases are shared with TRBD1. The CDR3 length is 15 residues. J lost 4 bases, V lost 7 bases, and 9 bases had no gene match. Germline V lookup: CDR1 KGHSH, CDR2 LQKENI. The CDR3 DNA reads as TGTGCCAGCTTCATGGGACAGGGCCTCCCAGATACGCAGTATTTT. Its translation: CASFMGQGLPDTQYF.

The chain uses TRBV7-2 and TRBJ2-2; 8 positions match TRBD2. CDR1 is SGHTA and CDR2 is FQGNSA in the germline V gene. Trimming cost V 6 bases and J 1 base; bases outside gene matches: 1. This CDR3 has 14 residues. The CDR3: CASRSGGNTGELFF. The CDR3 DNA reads TGTGCCAGCAGGAGCGGGGGGAACACCGGGGAGCTGTTTTTT.

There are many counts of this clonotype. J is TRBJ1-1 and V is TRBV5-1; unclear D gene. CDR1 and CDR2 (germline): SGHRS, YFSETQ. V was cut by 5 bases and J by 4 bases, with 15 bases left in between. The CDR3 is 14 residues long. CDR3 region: CASSPTGVGTEAFF. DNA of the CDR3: TGCGCCAGCAGTCCTACGGGTGTCGGCACTGAAGCTTTCTTT. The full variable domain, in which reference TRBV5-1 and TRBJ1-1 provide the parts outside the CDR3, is KAGVTQTPRYLIKTRGQQVTLSCSPISGHRSVSWYQQTPGQGLQFLFEYFSETQRNKGNFPGRFSGRQFSNSRSEMNVSTLELGDSALYLCASSPTGVGTEAFFGQGTRLTVV.

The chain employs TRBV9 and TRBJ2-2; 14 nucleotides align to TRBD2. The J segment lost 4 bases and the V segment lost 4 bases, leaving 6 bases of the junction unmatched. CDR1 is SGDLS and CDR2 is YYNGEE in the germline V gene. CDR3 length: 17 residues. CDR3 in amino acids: CASSSGLAGGRTGELFF. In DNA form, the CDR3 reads TGTGCCAGCAGCTCAGGACTAGCGGGGGGCCGCACCGGGGAGCTGTTTTTT.

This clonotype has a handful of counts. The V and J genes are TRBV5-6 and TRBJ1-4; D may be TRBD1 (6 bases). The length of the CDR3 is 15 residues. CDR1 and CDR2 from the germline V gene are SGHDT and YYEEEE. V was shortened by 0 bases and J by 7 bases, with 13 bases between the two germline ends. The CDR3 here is CASSLEMDSSEKLFF. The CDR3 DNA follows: TGTGCCAGCAGCTTGGAAATGGACAGTTCTGAAAAACTGTTTTTT. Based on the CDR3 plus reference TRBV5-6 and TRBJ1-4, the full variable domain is DAGVTQSPTHLIKTRGQQVTLRCSPKSGHDTVSWYQQALGQGPQFIFQYYEEEERQRGNFPDRFSGHQFPNYSSELNVNALLLGDSALYLCASSLEMDSSEKLFFGSGTQLSVL.

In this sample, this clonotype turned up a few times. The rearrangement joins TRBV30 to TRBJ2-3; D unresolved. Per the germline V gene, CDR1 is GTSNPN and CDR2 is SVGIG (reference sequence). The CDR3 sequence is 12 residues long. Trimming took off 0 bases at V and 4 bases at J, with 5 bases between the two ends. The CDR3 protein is CAWSVSADTQYF. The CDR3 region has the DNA TGTGCCTGGAGTGTCTCGGCAGATACGCAGTATTTT.

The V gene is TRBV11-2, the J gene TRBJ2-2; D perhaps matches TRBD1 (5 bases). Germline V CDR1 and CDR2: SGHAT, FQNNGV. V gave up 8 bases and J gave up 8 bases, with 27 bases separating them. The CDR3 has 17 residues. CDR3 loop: CASFMGRRALSWGELFF. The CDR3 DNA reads TGTGCCAGCTTTATGGGGCGCAGGGCCCTGTCTTGGGGGGAGCTGTTTTTT. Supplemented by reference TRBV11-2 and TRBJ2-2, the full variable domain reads EAGVAQSPRYKIIEKRQSVAFWCNPISGHATLYWYQQILGQGPKLLIQFQNNGVVDDSQLPKDRFSAERLKGVDSTLKIQPAKLEDSAVYLCASFMGRRALSWGELFFGEGSRLTVL.

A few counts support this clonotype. The CDR3 sequence: CASSLGETSTDTQYF. Written as DNA, the CDR3 is TGTGCCAGCAGTCTAGGGGAGACTAGCACAGATACGCAGTATTTT. This chain links TRBV12-3 or TRBV12-4 with TRBJ2-3, with D tentatively TRBD1 or TRBD2 (5 bases each). Trimming stripped 5 bases from V and 0 bases from J, with 12 bases between. The length of the CDR3 is 15 residues.

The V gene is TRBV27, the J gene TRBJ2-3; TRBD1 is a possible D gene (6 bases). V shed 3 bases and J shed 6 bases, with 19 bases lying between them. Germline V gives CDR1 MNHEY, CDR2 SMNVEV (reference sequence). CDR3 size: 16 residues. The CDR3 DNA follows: TGTGCCAGCAGTTTTTTGGGCAGGGGATTTGGGGATACGCAGTATTTT. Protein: CASSFLGRGFGDTQYF.

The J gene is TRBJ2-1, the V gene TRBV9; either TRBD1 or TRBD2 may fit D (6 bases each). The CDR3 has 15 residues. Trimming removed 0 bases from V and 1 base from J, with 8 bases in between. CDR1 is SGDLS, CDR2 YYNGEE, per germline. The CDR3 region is CASSVGGASYNEQFF. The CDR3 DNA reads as TGTGCCAGCAGCGTAGGGGGGGCTTCCTACAATGAGCAGTTCTTC.

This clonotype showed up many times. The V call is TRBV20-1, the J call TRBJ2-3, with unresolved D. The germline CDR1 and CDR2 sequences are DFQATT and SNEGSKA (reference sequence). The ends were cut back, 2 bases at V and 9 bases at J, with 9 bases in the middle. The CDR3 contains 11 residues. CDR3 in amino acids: CSARTGATQYF. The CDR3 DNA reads TGCAGTGCTAGAACTGGAGCCACGCAGTATTTT.

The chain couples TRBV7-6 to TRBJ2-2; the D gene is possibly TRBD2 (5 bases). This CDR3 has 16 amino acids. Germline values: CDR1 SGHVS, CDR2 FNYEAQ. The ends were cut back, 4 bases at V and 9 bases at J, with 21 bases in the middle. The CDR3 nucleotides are TGTGCCAGCAGCTCCCTTAGACTACCAAGAATACGGGAGCTGTTTTTT. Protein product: CASSSLRLPRIRELFF.

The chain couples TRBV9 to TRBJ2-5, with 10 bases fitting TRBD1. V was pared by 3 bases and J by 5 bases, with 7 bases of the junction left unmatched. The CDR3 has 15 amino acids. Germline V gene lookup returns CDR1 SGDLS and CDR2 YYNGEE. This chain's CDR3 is CASSEGQGNSETQYF. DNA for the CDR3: TGTGCCAGCAGCGAGGGACAGGGGAATTCGGAGACCCAGTACTTC.

CDR3 sequence (DNA): TGTGCCAGCAGCCGACAGGGGGCGGGAAGCAATCAGCCCCAGCATTTT. Translation gives CASSRQGAGSNQPQHF. The chain employs TRBV12-3 or TRBV12-4 and TRBJ1-5, with TRBD1 matching 10 bases. With V trimmed by 6 bases and J by 1 base, 6 bases remained unmatched. This CDR3 region has 16 residues.

CDR3 region: CSARGVWDGEAFF. The CDR3 DNA follows: TGCAGTGCTAGAGGTGTTTGGGACGGTGAAGCTTTCTTT. This sequence joins TRBV20-1 and TRBJ1-1; D perhaps matches TRBD1 (5 bases). This CDR3 has 13 residues. Per the germline V gene, CDR1 is DFQATT and CDR2 is SNEGSKA (reference sequence). Deletions cut 1 base from V and 7 bases from J, with 13 bases between.

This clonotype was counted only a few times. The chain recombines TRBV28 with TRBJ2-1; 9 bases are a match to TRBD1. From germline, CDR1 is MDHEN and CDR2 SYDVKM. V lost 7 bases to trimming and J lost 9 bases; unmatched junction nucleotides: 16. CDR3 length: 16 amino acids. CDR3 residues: CASNTLGTGSAGEQFF. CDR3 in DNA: TGTGCCAGCAACACCCTCGGGACAGGGTCTGCGGGTGAGCAGTTCTTC.

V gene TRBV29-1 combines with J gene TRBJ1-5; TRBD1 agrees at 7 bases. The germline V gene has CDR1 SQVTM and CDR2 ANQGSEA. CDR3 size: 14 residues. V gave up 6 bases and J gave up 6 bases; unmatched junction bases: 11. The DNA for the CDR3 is TGCAGCGTGGGGACAGTGGAGGGCGGTCAGCCCCAGCATTTT. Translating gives CSVGTVEGGQPQHF.